The 27 T cell receptor beta chains listed next were all sequenced from one sample in a study of shared clonotypes between healthy human individuals. Naive-designated CD8 cells lacked CD45RO, were positively enriched for CCR7, and omitted terminally differentiated effector memory CD45RA+ cells. Measured with immunoSEQ multiplex PCR; TCRdb has only the in-frame clones, and not every one. The sample records about 2.2 million clones, around 95% being singletons. Sequencing used naive CD8+ T cells from PBMCs. The receptors were sampled from a man in his late teens or twenties in good health. Some clones in this sample may be carry-over from other donors' samples.

The genes are TRBV11-2 and TRBJ1-2, with D tentatively TRBD1 (6 bases). The germline gives CDR1 SGHAT, CDR2 FQNNGV. The germline V and J ends were trimmed by 2 bases and 8 bases, with 18 bases remaining between them. This CDR3 is built from 15 residues. The CDR3 reads CASSLNPTGFRGYTF. The CDR3 DNA follows: TGTGCCAGCAGCTTAAACCCTACAGGGTTCCGAGGCTACACCTTC.

This clone was detected only a few times. The chain is built from TRBV19 and TRBJ2-1; D is uncertain. V was pared by 1 base and J by 5 bases, with 9 bases between. Germline CDR1 LNHDA, CDR2 SQIVND (reference sequence). The CDR3 contains 14 residues. Here the CDR3 DNA reads TGTGCCAGTAGTATAGGCGGCGCCAACAATGAGCAGTTCTTC. Amino acids: CASSIGGANNEQFF.

CDR3 loop: CASSPTGTGGIGELFF. DNA of the CDR3: TGTGCCAGCTCACCTACCGGGACAGGGGGCATCGGGGAGCTGTTTTTT. The gene calls are TRBV18 and TRBJ2-2; 12 bases are shared with TRBD1. This CDR3 has 16 residues. Per the germline V gene, CDR1 is KGHSH and CDR2 is LQKENI. V dropped 3 bases and J dropped 7; count of bases not matched to a gene: 6.

The chain recombines TRBV27 with TRBJ2-1, with D uncertain. CDR3 length: 12 amino acids. The V end was cut by 5 bases, the J end by 8 bases, with 10 bases between. Germline CDR1 MNHEY, CDR2 SMNVEV (reference sequence). CDR3 amino acids: CASSTANHEQFF. CDR3 nucleotides: TGTGCCAGCAGTACTGCCAACCATGAGCAGTTCTTC.

Notes on this clone: This sample includes further DNA sequences coding for the same CDR3. The rearrangement joins TRBV28 to TRBJ1-4; D remains unclear. Germline V CDR1 and CDR2: MDHEN, SYDVKM. Deletions cut 2 bases from V and 8 bases from J, with 6 bases between. This CDR3 is 12 amino acids long. The CDR3 coding sequence is TGTGCCAGCAGTTTAGGAGGGGAAAAACTGTTTTTT. This gives the protein CASSLGGEKLFF.

Details on this clone: Its ends do not fully match the called genes, so a read error is possible. The chain links TRBV7-9 to TRBJ2-3; D uncertain. Germline V gene sequence: CDR1 SEHNR, CDR2 FQNEAQ (reference sequence). This CDR3 has 9 residues. The CDR3 DNA is TGTGCCAGCACCTTCCCTGGGGATTTT. Its protein is CASTFPGDF.

The V and J genes are TRBV5-3 and TRBJ1-5, with D tentatively TRBD1 (5 bases). Being an ORF, TRBV5-3 has a function that is uncertain. With 4 bases removed from V and 0 bases from J, the gap between germline ends came to 26 bases. CDR3 size: 20 residues. The CDR3 reads CARSRTHPSGGRFSNQPQHF. For the CDR3, the DNA is TGTGCCAGAAGCCGAACTCATCCCAGCGGGGGGAGATTTAGCAATCAGCCCCAGCATTTT.

This chain links TRBV28 with TRBJ1-2; a possible D gene is TRBD1 (5 bases). V was trimmed by 3 bases and J by 4 bases, leaving 12 bases between them. Germline CDR1 and CDR2: MDHEN and SYDVKM. The length of the CDR3 is 14 residues. The CDR3 region has the DNA TGTGCCAGCAGTTTCTCCTGGGGGGGCTATGGCTACACCTTC. Amino acid sequence: CASSFSWGGYGYTF.

The chain employs TRBV11-2 and TRBJ2-1; 7 bases line up with TRBD1. Germline V gene data show CDR1 as SGHAT and CDR2 as FQNNGV. Germline trimming cut 4 bases from V and 7 bases from J; bases unmatched to any gene: 10. The CDR3 spans 15 residues. The CDR3 nucleotides are TGTGCCAGCAGCTCCCGACAGGGTATGGAAAATGAGCAGTTCTTC. Translation: CASSSRQGMENEQFF.

The genes are TRBV18 and TRBJ2-5, with TRBD1 matching over 10 bases. The CDR3 is made up of 14 amino acids. Germline CDR1 and CDR2: KGHSH and LQKENI. V shed 9 bases, J shed 5 bases, and the junction held 9 bases outside the gene matches. The CDR3 region has the DNA TGTGCCAGTCGGACAGGGGGAGACGGTGAGACCCAGTACTTC. Its translation is CASRTGGDGETQYF.

The chain uses TRBV4-3 and TRBJ2-3, with 8 bases lining up with TRBD1. Germline V CDR1 and CDR2: LGHNA, YSLEER. Trimming took 0 bases from V and 4 from J; bases not matched to a gene: 6. CDR3 length: 16 amino acids. The CDR3 DNA sequence: TGCGCCAGCAGCCAAGATCGCAGGGGGCTTGCAGATACGCAGTATTTT. Translation: CASSQDRRGLADTQYF.

The gene calls are TRBV19 and TRBJ2-1; 7 bases are a match to TRBD2. CDR1 is LNHDA and CDR2 is SQIVND in the germline V gene (reference sequence). The CDR3 sequence is 15 residues long. V trimming: 6 bases; J trimming: 5 bases; junction bases outside the gene matches: 10. The CDR3 sequence is CASRGLAGFDNEQFF. The CDR3 coding sequence is TGTGCCAGTAGAGGGTTAGCGGGCTTCGACAATGAGCAGTTCTTC.

There are a few counts of this clone. This specimen includes other DNA sequences encoding the same CDR3. The rearrangement uses TRBV4-1 and TRBJ1-1; D might be TRBD1 (5 bases). Deletions cut 1 base from V and 0 bases from J, with 9 bases between. The CDR3 sequence is 15 residues long. Germline CDR1 MGHRA, CDR2 YSYEKL. The CDR3 spells CASSQGAGLNTEAFF. The DNA of the CDR3 is TGCGCCAGCAGCCAAGGAGCAGGGCTGAACACTGAAGCTTTCTTT.

The gene calls are TRBV5-1 and TRBJ2-3; TRBD2 aligns across 15 bases. This CDR3 region has 17 residues. Trimming cost V 4 bases and J 2 bases; bases outside gene matches: 5. CDR1 and CDR2 (germline): SGHRS, YFSETQ. CDR3 nucleotide sequence: TGCGCCAGCAGCCAAGGGACTAGCGGGAGGCCCACAGATACGCAGTATTTT. Residues: CASSQGTSGRPTDTQYF. Combining the CDR3 with reference TRBV5-1 and TRBJ2-3 gives the whole variable domain KAGVTQTPRYLIKTRGQQVTLSCSPISGHRSVSWYQQTPGQGLQFLFEYFSETQRNKGNFPGRFSGRQFSNSRSEMNVSTLELGDSALYLCASSQGTSGRPTDTQYFGPGTRLTVL.

The rearrangement links TRBV4-3 to TRBJ2-1; the match to TRBD2 covers 7 bases. Germline CDR1 reads LGHNA; CDR2 reads YSLEER. V lost 3 bases, J lost 0 bases, and 8 bases stayed unmatched. This CDR3 spans 17 amino acids. The DNA for the CDR3 is TGCGCCAGCAGCCAGTCTAGAGCGGGGAGCTCCTACAATGAGCAGTTCTTC. As protein: CASSQSRAGSSYNEQFF.

The rearrangement uses TRBV9 and TRBJ2-2, with 7 bases aligning to TRBD2. Trimming took 2 bases from V and 7 from J; bases not matched to a gene: 5. CDR1 is SGDLS, CDR2 YYNGEE, per germline. This CDR3 comprises 14 residues. The CDR3 loop reads CASSVEQRGGELFF. Written as DNA, the CDR3 is TGTGCCAGCAGCGTCGAACAGCGGGGCGGGGAGCTGTTTTTT.

This clone was detected once. The rearrangement links TRBV7-6 to TRBJ2-1; 14 nucleotides align to TRBD2. V was clipped by 5 bases and J by 7 bases; unmatched bases: 7. The CDR3 runs to 16 residues. Germline lookup yields CDR1 SGHVS and CDR2 FNYEAQ. CDR3 coding DNA: TGTGCCAGCAGCGTGGGACTAGCGGGGGAATGGAATGAGCAGTTCTTC. This gives the protein CASSVGLAGEWNEQFF.

This clone was counted a few times. The chain recombines TRBV10-2 with TRBJ1-1, with a weak D call TRBD1 (6 bases). Trimming left V 4 bases short and J 2 bases short, with 17 bases between. The CDR3 contains 16 residues. CDR1 is WSHSY, CDR2 SAAADI, per germline. CDR3 loop: CASSGDTPSANTEAFF. CDR3 coding DNA: TGCGCCAGCAGTGGGGACACTCCCAGTGCCAACACTGAAGCTTTCTTT.

CDR3 in amino acids: CASSQDQAGGPTSYEQYF. For the CDR3, the DNA is TGTGCCAGCAGCCAAGATCAAGCGGGAGGCCCTACTTCCTACGAGCAGTACTTC. The chain uses TRBV4-2 and TRBJ2-7; the match to TRBD2 covers 9 bases. The ends lost 0 bases at V and 1 base at J; junction bases unmatched: 10. Per germline, CDR1 LGHNA and CDR2 YNFKEQ. The length of the CDR3 is 18 residues.

This chain connects TRBV4-1 to TRBJ2-6; D remains unclear. The CDR3 is 14 residues long. Per the germline V gene, CDR1 is MGHRA and CDR2 is YSYEKL. V was shortened by 2 bases and J by 3 bases, with 5 bases between the two germline ends. The CDR3 protein is CASSQSDGANVLTF. Here the CDR3 DNA reads TGCGCCAGCAGCCAAAGTGATGGGGCCAACGTCCTGACTTTC.

The table lists this clone with a few counts. Other nucleotide sequences from this sample produce the same CDR3. V gene TRBV27 combines with J gene TRBJ2-7, with unresolved D. Trimming cost V 0 bases and J 4 bases, with 4 bases left between them. The CDR3 has 12 residues. Germline V gene data show CDR1 as MNHEY and CDR2 as SMNVEV (reference sequence). CDR3 sequence: CASSLSGYEQYF. In nucleotides, the CDR3 is TGTGCCAGCAGTTTATCGGGGTACGAGCAGTACTTC.

V gene TRBV27 combines with J gene TRBJ1-1; D ambiguous. CDR3 length: 13 amino acids. Germline CDR1 is MNHEY and CDR2 is SMNVEV (reference sequence). V lost 5 bases and J lost 7, with 14 bases in between. Written as DNA, the CDR3 is TGTGCCAGCAGTCCCAAGGTATGGATTGAAGCTTTCTTT. Residues: CASSPKVWIEAFF.

The chain has TRBV28 and TRBJ1-1; D not certain. V lost 2 bases, J lost 7 bases, and 11 bases lay in between. The CDR3 extends over 13 amino acids. In germline, CDR1 is MDHEN, CDR2 SYDVKM. As DNA, the CDR3 is TGTGCCAGCAGTTTAGCCGGCGGGGTTGAAGCTTTCTTT. It codes for CASSLAGGVEAFF.

As concerns this clone: The same CDR3 arises from other DNA sequences in this sample as well. The chain has TRBV27 and TRBJ2-7; D unclear. The V end was cut by 4 bases, the J end by 0 bases, with 4 bases between. The length of the CDR3 is 12 residues. CDR1 and CDR2 (germline): MNHEY, SMNVEV (reference sequence). DNA for the CDR3: TGTGCCAGCAGTTCAGACTCCTACGAGCAGTACTTC. Translating gives CASSSDSYEQYF.

This clone was counted a few times. The chain joins TRBV28 to TRBJ1-1; 8 bases line up with TRBD1. The junction had 14 bases not matched to a gene; V was cut back by 7 bases and J by 7 bases. The CDR3 spans 15 residues. Germline CDR1 and CDR2: MDHEN and SYDVKM. CDR3: CASTPWTGRFVEAFF. CDR3 bases: TGTGCCAGCACCCCCTGGACAGGGAGATTCGTTGAAGCTTTCTTT.

This clone came up once. The chain couples TRBV27 to TRBJ1-1; TRBD1 matches 8 bases. From germline, CDR1 is MNHEY and CDR2 SMNVEV (reference sequence). The V segment lost 5 bases and the J segment 10 bases; nucleotides outside the gene matches: 6. This CDR3 contains 12 residues. The CDR3 is CASSDRGPRAFF. The CDR3 DNA sequence: TGTGCCAGCAGTGACAGGGGCCCTAGAGCTTTCTTT.

The V and J genes are TRBV6-1 and TRBJ1-1; unclear D gene. CDR3 length equals 14 residues. The germline gives CDR1 MNHNS, CDR2 SASEGT. The V end lost 0 bases, the J end lost 1 base, and 6 bases lay between the germline ends. The CDR3 protein is CASSEAYRNTEAFF. The CDR3 bases are TGTGCCAGCAGTGAAGCGTATAGGAACACTGAAGCTTTCTTT.